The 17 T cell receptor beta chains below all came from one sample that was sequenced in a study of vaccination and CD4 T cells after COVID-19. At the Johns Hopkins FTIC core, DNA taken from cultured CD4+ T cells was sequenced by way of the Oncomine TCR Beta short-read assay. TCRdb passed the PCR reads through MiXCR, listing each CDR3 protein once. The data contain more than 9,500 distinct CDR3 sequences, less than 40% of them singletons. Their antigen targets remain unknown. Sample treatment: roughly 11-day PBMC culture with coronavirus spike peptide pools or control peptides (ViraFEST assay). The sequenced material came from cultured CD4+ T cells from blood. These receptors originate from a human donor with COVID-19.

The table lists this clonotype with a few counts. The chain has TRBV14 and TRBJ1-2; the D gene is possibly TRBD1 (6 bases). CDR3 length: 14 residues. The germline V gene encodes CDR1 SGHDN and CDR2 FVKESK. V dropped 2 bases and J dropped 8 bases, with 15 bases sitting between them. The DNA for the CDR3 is TGTGCCAGCAGCCAACAAACAGGGAGGAACGGCTACACCTTC. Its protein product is CASSQQTGRNGYTF.

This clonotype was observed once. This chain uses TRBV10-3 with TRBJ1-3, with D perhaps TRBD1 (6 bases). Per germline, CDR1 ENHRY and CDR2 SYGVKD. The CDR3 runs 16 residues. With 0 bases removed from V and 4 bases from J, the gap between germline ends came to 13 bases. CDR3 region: CAISESRVRGGNTIYF. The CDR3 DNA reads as TGTGCCATCAGTGAGTCCCGCGTCAGGGGAGGAAACACCATATATTTT.

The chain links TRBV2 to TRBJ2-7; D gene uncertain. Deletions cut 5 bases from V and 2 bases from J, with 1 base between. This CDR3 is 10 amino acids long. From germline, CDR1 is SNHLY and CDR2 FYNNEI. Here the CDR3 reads CASSTYEQYF. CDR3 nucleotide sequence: TGTGCCAGCAGTACCTACGAGCAGTACTTC.

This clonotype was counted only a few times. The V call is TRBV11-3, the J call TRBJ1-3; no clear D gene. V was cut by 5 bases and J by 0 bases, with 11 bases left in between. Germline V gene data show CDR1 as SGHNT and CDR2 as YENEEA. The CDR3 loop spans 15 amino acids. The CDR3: CASSVRTDSGNTIYF. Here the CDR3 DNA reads TGTGCCAGCAGCGTAAGGACGGACTCTGGAAACACCATATATTTT.

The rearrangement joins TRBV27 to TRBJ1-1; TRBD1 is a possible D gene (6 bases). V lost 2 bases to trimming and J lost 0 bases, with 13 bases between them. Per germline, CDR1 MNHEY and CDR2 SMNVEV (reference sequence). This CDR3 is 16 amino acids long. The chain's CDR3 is CASSLTRDTVNTEAFF. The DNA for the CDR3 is TGTGCCAGCAGTTTAACCCGGGACACCGTGAACACTGAAGCTTTCTTT.

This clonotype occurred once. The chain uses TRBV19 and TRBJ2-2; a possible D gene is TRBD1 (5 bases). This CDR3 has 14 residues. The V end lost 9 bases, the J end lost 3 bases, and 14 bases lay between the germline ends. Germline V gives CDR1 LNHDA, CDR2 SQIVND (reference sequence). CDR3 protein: CASTTVRHTGELFF. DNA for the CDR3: TGTGCCAGCACGACAGTTAGGCACACCGGGGAGCTGTTTTTT.

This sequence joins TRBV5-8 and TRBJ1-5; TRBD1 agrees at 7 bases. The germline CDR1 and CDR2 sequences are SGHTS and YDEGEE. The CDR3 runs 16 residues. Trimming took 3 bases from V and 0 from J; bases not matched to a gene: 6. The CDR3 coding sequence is TGTGCCAGCAGCTACAGGGGAGAATATAGCAATCAGCCCCAGCATTTT. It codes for CASSYRGEYSNQPQHF.

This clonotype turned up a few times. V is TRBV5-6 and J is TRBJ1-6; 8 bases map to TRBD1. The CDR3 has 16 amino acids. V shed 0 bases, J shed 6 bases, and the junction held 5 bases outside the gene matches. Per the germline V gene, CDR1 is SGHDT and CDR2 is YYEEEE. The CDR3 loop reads CASSLGTGFANSPLHF. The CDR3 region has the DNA TGTGCCAGCAGCTTGGGGACAGGGTTCGCTAATTCACCCCTCCACTTT.

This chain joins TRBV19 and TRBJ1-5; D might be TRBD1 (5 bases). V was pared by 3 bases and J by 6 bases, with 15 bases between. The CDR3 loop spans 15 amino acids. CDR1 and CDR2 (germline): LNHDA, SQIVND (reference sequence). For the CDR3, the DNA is TGTGCCAGTAGTATTGGACCTACGGGGGGTCAGCCCCAGCATTTT. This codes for CASSIGPTGGQPQHF.

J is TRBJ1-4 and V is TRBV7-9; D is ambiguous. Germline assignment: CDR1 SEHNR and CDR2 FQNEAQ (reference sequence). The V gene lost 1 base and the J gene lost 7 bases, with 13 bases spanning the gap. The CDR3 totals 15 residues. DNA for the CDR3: TGTGCCAGCAGCTTAGTAGAGCGGGCCGCTGAAAAACTGTTTTTT. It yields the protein CASSLVERAAEKLFF. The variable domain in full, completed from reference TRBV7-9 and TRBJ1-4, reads DTGVSQNPRHKITKRGQNVTFRCDPISEHNRLYWYRQTLGQGPEFLTYFQNEAQLEKSRLLSDRFSAERPKGSFSTLEIQRTEQGDSAMYLCASSLVERAAEKLFFGSGTQLSVL.

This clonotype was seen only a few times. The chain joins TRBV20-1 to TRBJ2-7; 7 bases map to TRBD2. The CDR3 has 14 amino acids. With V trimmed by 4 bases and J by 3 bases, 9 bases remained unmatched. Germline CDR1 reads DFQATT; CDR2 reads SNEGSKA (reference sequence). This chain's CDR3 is CSATPTSIVYEQYF. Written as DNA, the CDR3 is TGCAGTGCTACTCCGACTAGCATCGTCTACGAGCAGTACTTC.

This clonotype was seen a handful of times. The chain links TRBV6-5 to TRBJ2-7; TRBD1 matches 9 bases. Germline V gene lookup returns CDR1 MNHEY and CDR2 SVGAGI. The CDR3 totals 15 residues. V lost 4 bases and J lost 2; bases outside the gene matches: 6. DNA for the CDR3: TGTGCCAGCAGTTCAGTGACAGGGGGACCCTACGAGCAGTACTTC. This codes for CASSSVTGGPYEQYF.

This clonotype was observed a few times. The CDR3 here is CASSRTGGSEAFF. The CDR3 coding sequence is TGTGCCAGCAGTCGGACAGGGGGTAGTGAAGCTTTCTTT. The chain employs TRBV12-3 or TRBV12-4 and TRBJ1-1; 10 positions agree with TRBD1. Trimming took 5 bases from V and 7 from J; bases not matched to a gene: 4. The CDR3 is 13 residues long.

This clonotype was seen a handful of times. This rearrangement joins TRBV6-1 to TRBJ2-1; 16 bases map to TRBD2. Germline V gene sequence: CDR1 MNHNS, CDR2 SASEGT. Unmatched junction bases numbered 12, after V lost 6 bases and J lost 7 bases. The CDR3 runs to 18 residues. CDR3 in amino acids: CASRAGLAGGPGLNEQFF. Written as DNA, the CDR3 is TGTGCCAGCAGGGCGGGACTAGCGGGGGGGCCCGGCCTTAATGAGCAGTTCTTC.

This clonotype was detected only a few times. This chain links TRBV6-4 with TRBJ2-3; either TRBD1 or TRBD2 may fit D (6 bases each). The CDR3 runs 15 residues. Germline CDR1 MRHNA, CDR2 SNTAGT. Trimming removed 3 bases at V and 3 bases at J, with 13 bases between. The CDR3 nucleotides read TGTGCCAGCAGTGAGAGGCAGGGGAGGACAGATACGCAGTATTTT. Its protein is CASSERQGRTDTQYF.

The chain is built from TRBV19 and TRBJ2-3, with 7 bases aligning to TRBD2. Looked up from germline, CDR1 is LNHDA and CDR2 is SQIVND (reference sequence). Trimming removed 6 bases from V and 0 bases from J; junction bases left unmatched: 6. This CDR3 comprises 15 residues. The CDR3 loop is CASRLGGVSTDTQYF. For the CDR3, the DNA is TGTGCCAGTAGGCTGGGAGGGGTTAGCACAGATACGCAGTATTTT. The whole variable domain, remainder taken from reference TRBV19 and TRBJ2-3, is DGGITQSPKYLFRKEGQNVTLSCEQNLNHDAMYWYRQDPGQGLRLIYYSQIVNDFQKGDIAEGYSVSREKKESFPLTVTSAQKNPTAFYLCASRLGGVSTDTQYFGPGTRLTVL.

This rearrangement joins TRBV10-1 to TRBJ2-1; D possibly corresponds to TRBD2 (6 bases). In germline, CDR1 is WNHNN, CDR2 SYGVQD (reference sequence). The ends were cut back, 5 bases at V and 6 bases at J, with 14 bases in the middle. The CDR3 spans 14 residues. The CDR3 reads CASSRDSRGNEQFF. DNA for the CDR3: TGCGCCAGCAGTCGGGACTCCCGGGGCAATGAGCAGTTCTTC.